The 2 T cell receptor beta chains below all came from one sample that was sequenced in a study of resident and recirculating memory T cells in vitiligo. TCRdb's table, derived via immunoSEQ multiplex PCR, lists solely in-frame clones and lacks some. Counted here are tens of thousands of clones, about 91% occurring once; the ten biggest clones make up more than 5%. Sequencing used blood. All receptors come from a male donor with vitiligo.

This rearrangement joins TRBV9 to TRBJ1-2; the D gene is possibly TRBD1 (5 bases). The CDR3 contains 15 residues. The V and J ends lost 0 bases and 2 bases respectively, with 11 bases between them. The germline V gene encodes CDR1 SGDLS and CDR2 YYNGEE. Written as DNA, the CDR3 is TGTGCCAGCAGCGTAGAAATCGGGGGGAACTATGGCTACACCTTC. Translated, it gives CASSVEIGGNYGYTF.

In this sample, this clone turned up a few times. V and J are TRBV10-3 and TRBJ2-1, with TRBD2 matching over 10 bases. Germline V CDR1 and CDR2: ENHRY, SYGVKD. Losses at the gene ends were 4 bases for V and 4 bases for J; bases not matched to a gene: 10. This CDR3 region has 17 residues. This chain's CDR3 is CAISGSPTSGPYNEQFF. The CDR3 DNA follows: TGTGCCATCAGTGGTTCCCCGACTAGCGGGCCTTACAATGAGCAGTTCTTC.